This T cell receptor beta chain was recovered during a study of blood T cell repertoires in COVID-19. Study-wide context: The cDNA or gDNA used as material had been derived from T cells, B-cell-depleted T cells, or PBMCs.

Under the authors' procedure: Nucleated cell number was recorded as an estimate derived from reference gene primer amplification. Sequencing was performed with immunoSEQ multiplex PCR; in TCRdb, only in-frame clones are kept and a portion is missing. For V, J and clone size, that table is used; D and trimming come from the DNA. The repertoire holds 350,000 to 450,000 clones, with nearly 90% as singletons. The V gene's germline CDR1 is SEHNR and CDR2 FQNEAQ (reference sequence). The ends lost 7 bases at V and 8 bases at J; junction bases unmatched: 9. The CDR3 loop spans 16 amino acids. This clone has just a few counts.

The chain employs TRBV7-9 and TRBJ2-2; 14 nucleotides agree with TRBD2. Sequenced material: PBMCs or T cells enriched from blood (not recorded which). The receptor's source is a woman between 18 and 30 years old who had been exposed to COVID-19. In DNA form, the CDR3 reads TGTGCCAGCACCCTAGGACTAGCGGGAGGATTGGGGGAGCTGTTTTTT. Amino acids: CASTLGLAGGLGELFF.